Below, 18 T cell receptor beta chains from the same sample are listed, as sequenced in a study of response to subunit inactivated influenza vaccine. TCRdb passed the RT-PCR reads through MiXCR, listing each CDR3 protein once. Of roughly 780,000 distinct CDR3 sequences in the sample, about 18% are singletons; the top ten hold under 13%. Sequencing used PBMCs from blood, obtained 5 to 6 days after vaccination. The receptor set was obtained from a man in his forties or fifties who received an inactivated influenza vaccine.

This chain links TRBV6-5 with TRBJ1-1; D is uncertain. There are 15 residues in the CDR3. CDR1 and CDR2 (germline): MNHEY, SVGAGI. V lost 0 bases to trimming and J lost 1 base, with 9 bases between them. The CDR3 region is CASSYSPGWNTEAFF. As DNA, the CDR3 is TGTGCCAGCAGTTACTCTCCGGGTTGGAACACTGAAGCTTTCTTT.

This clonotype was counted between two and nine times. V gene TRBV10-3 combines with J gene TRBJ2-5; TRBD2 agrees at 9 bases. CDR3 length: 14 amino acids. J lost 5 bases, V lost 11 bases, and 12 bases had no gene match. The germline gives CDR1 ENHRY, CDR2 SYGVKD. The CDR3 nucleotides read TGTGCCGCTTACAGCGGGAGGAAAACGGAGACCCAGTACTTC. Its translation: CAAYSGRKTETQYF.

This chain connects TRBV28 to TRBJ2-4; 10 bases are shared with TRBD2. The V gene's germline CDR1 is MDHEN and CDR2 SYDVKM. The CDR3 contains 13 residues. Unmatched junction bases numbered 4, after V lost 6 bases and J lost 8 bases. This CDR3 reads CASRGLAFDIQYF. In nucleotides, the CDR3 is TGTGCCAGCAGGGGACTAGCGTTCGACATTCAGTACTTC. Full variable domain (outside the CDR3, taken from reference TRBV28 and TRBJ2-4): DVKVTQSSRYLVKRTGEKVFLECVQDMDHENMFWYRQDPGLGLRLIYFSYDVKMKEKGDIPEGYSVSREKKERFSLILESASTNQTSMYLCASRGLAFDIQYFGAGTRLSVL.

This clonotype has a single count. The chain joins TRBV18 to TRBJ2-1; D gene uncertain. The CDR3 is made up of 15 amino acids. Per germline, CDR1 KGHSH and CDR2 LQKENI. V was trimmed by 3 bases and J by 0 bases, leaving 9 bases between them. The CDR3 bases are TGTGCCAGCTCACCCAAACGGAGCTCCTACAATGAGCAGTTCTTC. Protein: CASSPKRSSYNEQFF.

This clonotype was seen a handful of times. V gene TRBV7-2 combines with J gene TRBJ1-1; 8 bases agree with TRBD1. V shed 1 base and J 10 bases; nucleotides not matched to a gene: 11. Germline CDR1 and CDR2: SGHTA and FQGNSA. The CDR3 is 15 residues long. The CDR3 region is CASSLVGGQGARAFF. CDR3 bases: TGTGCCAGCAGCTTAGTTGGGGGGCAGGGGGCGAGAGCTTTCTTT.

There are a few counts of this clonotype. This chain uses TRBV20-1 with TRBJ2-1; 9 positions match TRBD2. Germline CDR1 and CDR2: DFQATT and SNEGSKA (reference sequence). Trimming at V came to 2 bases and at J to 7 bases, leaving 6 bases not matched to a gene. The CDR3 sequence is 14 residues long. The CDR3 region has the DNA TGCAGTGCTAGAATAGCGGGGGCCCGTAATGAGCAGTTCTTC. Translation: CSARIAGARNEQFF.

The sample holds a few counts of this clonotype. The CDR3 DNA follows: TGTGCCTGGAGCCGTCAGGTACTAGCTGAAGCTTTCTTT. Its protein is CAWSRQVLAEAFF. The rearrangement joins TRBV30 to TRBJ1-1; D is undetermined. Germline lookup yields CDR1 GTSNPN and CDR2 SVGIG (reference sequence). CDR3 length: 13 amino acids. The V end was cut by 3 bases, the J end by 6 bases, with 14 bases between.

The chain recombines TRBV20-1 with TRBJ2-1; 13 bases agree with TRBD2. Germline loops: CDR1 DFQATT, CDR2 SNEGSKA (reference sequence). This CDR3 contains 16 residues. The V and J ends lost 2 bases and 6 bases, in that order; junction bases with no gene match: 7. The CDR3 DNA follows: TGCAGTGCTAGATCCAGACTAGCGGGGGGAATCAATGAGCAGTTCTTC. Its protein product is CSARSRLAGGINEQFF.

This clonotype was picked up many times. The chain has TRBV2 and TRBJ1-6; D is unresolved. CDR1 and CDR2 from the germline V gene are SNHLY and FYNNEI. The CDR3 totals 12 residues. Trimming removed 3 bases from V and 7 bases from J, with 4 bases in between. In nucleotides, the CDR3 is TGTGCCAGCAGTGATGGGAATTCACCCCTCCACTTT. This encodes CASSDGNSPLHF.

This clonotype came up a few times. The rearrangement joins TRBV6-5 to TRBJ2-1; a weak D match, TRBD1 (5 bases). This CDR3 contains 15 residues. Trimming stripped 2 bases from V and 4 bases from J, with 12 bases between. Germline values: CDR1 MNHEY, CDR2 SVGAGI. The CDR3 loop reads CASSYTNQGYNEQFF. The CDR3 DNA sequence: TGTGCCAGCAGTTACACGAACCAGGGTTACAATGAGCAGTTCTTC.

This clonotype has at least ten counts. The chain employs TRBV12-3 or TRBV12-4 and TRBJ2-7; D unresolved. Trimming stripped 5 bases from V and 1 base from J, with 6 bases between. The CDR3 contains 12 residues. CDR3 loop: CASSRKSYEQYF. Here the CDR3 DNA reads TGTGCCAGCAGTCGGAAGTCCTACGAGCAGTACTTC.

This clonotype was counted between two and nine times. The gene calls are TRBV28 and TRBJ1-2; 9 bases agree with TRBD1. The CDR3 consists of 13 residues. Trimming removed 6 bases from V and 6 bases from J; junction bases left unmatched: 5. Germline CDR1 reads MDHEN; CDR2 reads SYDVKM. CDR3 sequence: CASSRTGVHGYTF. The CDR3 DNA follows: TGTGCCAGCAGCAGGACAGGGGTTCATGGCTACACCTTC.

The chain links TRBV15 to TRBJ2-2; D call uncertain. CDR1 and CDR2 (germline): LNHNV, YYDKDF (reference sequence). Trimming removed 6 bases from V and 0 bases from J, with 5 bases in between. This CDR3 spans 13 amino acids. The CDR3 nucleotides are TGTGCCACCAGTTATACGAACACCGGGGAGCTGTTTTTT. It translates to CATSYTNTGELFF.

This clonotype was counted only a few times. The rearrangement joins TRBV12-3 or TRBV12-4 to TRBJ1-2; D ambiguous. Trimming removed 5 bases from V and 4 bases from J, with 11 bases in between. CDR3 length: 13 amino acids. Here the CDR3 reads CASSLPRGYGYTF. The CDR3 DNA sequence: TGTGCCAGCAGTCTCCCTCGGGGCTATGGCTACACCTTC.

V usage is TRBV28 and J usage is TRBJ1-1; 9 nucleotides agree with TRBD1. The germline V gene encodes CDR1 MDHEN and CDR2 SYDVKM. V was pared by 6 bases and J by 1 base, with 0 bases of the junction left unmatched. The CDR3 contains 13 residues. Here the CDR3 reads CASRQGANTEAFF. In DNA form, the CDR3 reads TGTGCCAGCAGACAGGGGGCGAACACTGAAGCTTTCTTT.

The chain links TRBV3-1 to TRBJ2-1; the match to TRBD2 covers 8 bases. CDR1 LGHDT and CDR2 YNNKEL come from the germline V gene (reference sequence). The CDR3 loop spans 13 amino acids. V lost 5 bases to trimming and J lost 8 bases; unmatched junction nucleotides: 5. CDR3 protein: CASSIAGRDEQFF. CDR3 coding DNA: TGTGCCAGCAGCATAGCGGGACGGGATGAGCAGTTCTTC.

This clonotype was seen more than once but under ten times. The J gene is TRBJ2-5, the V gene TRBV20-1; 8 bases line up with TRBD2. Germline assignment: CDR1 DFQATT and CDR2 SNEGSKA (reference sequence). With 2 bases clipped from V and 4 bases from J, the junction kept 6 bases outside the gene matches. This CDR3 spans 14 amino acids. Here the CDR3 reads CSARSPAGVETQYF. CDR3 sequence (DNA): TGCAGTGCTAGATCCCCAGCGGGAGTAGAGACCCAGTACTTC.

This clonotype was found a few times. The chain links TRBV20-1 to TRBJ2-5; D may correspond to TRBD1 or TRBD2 (5 bases each). The germline V gene has CDR1 DFQATT and CDR2 SNEGSKA (reference sequence). The CDR3 has 14 amino acids. The V end lost 5 bases, the J end lost 4 bases, and 17 bases lay between the germline ends. The CDR3 reads CSAAWESRVETQYF. The CDR3 nucleotides are TGCAGTGCTGCGTGGGAGTCCAGGGTAGAGACCCAGTACTTC.